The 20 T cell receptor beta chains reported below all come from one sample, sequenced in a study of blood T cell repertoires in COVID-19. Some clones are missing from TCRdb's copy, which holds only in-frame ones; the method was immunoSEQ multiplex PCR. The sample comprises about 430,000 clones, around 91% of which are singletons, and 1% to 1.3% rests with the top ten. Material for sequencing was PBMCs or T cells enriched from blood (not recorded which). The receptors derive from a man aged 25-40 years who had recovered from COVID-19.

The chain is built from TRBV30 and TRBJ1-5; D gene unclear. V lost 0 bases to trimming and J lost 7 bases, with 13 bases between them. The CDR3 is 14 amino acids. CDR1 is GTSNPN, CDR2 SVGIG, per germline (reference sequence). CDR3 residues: CAWSVLAGKQPQHF. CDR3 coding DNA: TGTGCCTGGAGTGTACTGGCAGGTAAACAGCCCCAGCATTTT.

CDR3 amino acids: CASIRDSEYNEQFF. Here the CDR3 DNA reads TGTGCCAGCATAAGGGACAGCGAGTACAATGAGCAGTTCTTC. The rearrangement joins TRBV7-9 to TRBJ2-1, with 7 bases lining up with TRBD1. The length of the CDR3 is 14 residues. V lost 7 bases and J lost 4; bases outside the gene matches: 7. Per germline, CDR1 SEHNR and CDR2 FQNEAQ (reference sequence).

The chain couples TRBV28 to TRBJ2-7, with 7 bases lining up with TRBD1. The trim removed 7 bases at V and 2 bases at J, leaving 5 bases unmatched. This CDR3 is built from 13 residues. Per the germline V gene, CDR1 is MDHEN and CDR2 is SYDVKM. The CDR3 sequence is CASNEGGPYEQYF. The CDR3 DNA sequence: TGTGCCAGCAACGAAGGGGGCCCCTACGAGCAGTACTTC.

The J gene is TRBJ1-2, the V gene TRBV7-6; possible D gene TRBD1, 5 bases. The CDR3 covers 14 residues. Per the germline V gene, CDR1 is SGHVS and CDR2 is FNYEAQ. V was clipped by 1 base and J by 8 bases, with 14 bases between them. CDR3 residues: CASSLVAGSDGYTF. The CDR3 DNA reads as TGTGCCAGCAGCTTAGTAGCAGGGTCCGACGGCTACACCTTC.

CDR3 in DNA: TGTGCCAGCAGTCCCTATTCTCAGGGCTACAATGAGCAGTTCTTC. It translates to CASSPYSQGYNEQFF. The genes are TRBV28 and TRBJ2-1; maybe TRBD1 (5 bases). V gave up 5 bases and J gave up 3 bases, with 14 bases separating them. This CDR3 has 15 residues. The V gene's germline CDR1 is MDHEN and CDR2 SYDVKM.

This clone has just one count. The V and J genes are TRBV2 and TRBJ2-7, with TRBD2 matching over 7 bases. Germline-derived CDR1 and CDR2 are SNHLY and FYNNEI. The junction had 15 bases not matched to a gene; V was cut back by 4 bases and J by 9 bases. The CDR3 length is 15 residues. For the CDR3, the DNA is TGTGCCAGCAGTGCCGGGACTACTACCCTCCGGCCGCAGTACTTC. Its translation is CASSAGTTTLRPQYF.

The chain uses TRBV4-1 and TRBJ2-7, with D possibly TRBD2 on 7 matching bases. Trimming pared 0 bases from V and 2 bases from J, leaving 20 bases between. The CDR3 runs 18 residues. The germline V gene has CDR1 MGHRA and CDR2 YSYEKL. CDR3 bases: TGCGCCAGCAGCCAAGACCCTCACGGGGGGCTCCGACCCTACGAGCAGTACTTC. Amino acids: CASSQDPHGGLRPYEQYF.

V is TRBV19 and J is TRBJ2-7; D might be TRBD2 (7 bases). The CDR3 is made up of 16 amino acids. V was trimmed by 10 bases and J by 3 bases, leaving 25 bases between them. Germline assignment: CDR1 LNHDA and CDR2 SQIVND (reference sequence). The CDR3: CATHEGGEAPYYEQYF. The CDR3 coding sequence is TGTGCCACCCATGAAGGGGGGGAGGCACCCTACTACGAGCAGTACTTC.

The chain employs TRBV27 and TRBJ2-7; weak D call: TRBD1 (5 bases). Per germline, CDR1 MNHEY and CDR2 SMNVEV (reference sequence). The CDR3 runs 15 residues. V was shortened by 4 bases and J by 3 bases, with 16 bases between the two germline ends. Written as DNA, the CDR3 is TGTGCCAGCAGTTCGCATGCCCAGGGTGACTACGAGCAGTACTTC. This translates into CASSSHAQGDYEQYF.

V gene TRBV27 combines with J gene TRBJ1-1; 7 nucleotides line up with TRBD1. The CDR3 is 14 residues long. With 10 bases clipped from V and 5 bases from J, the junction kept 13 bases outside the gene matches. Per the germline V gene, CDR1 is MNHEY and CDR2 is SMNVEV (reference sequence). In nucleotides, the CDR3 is TGTGCCACGCAACAGGGGTCCCGAGGAACTGAAGCTTTCTTT. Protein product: CATQQGSRGTEAFF.

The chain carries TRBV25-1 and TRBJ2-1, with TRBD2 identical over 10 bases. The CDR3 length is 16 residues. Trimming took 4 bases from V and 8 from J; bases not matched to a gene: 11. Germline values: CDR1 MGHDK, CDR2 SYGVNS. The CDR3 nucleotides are TGTGCCAGCAGTGGGTCCGGGACTAGCGCTTTCTATGAGCAGTTCTTC. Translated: CASSGSGTSAFYEQFF.

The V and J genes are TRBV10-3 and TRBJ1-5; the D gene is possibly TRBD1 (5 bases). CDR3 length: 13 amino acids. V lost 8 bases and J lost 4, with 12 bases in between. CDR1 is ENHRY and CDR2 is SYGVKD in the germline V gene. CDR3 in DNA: TGTGCCATCTCAAGGGGCAGAAATCAGCCCCAGCATTTT. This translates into CAISRGRNQPQHF.

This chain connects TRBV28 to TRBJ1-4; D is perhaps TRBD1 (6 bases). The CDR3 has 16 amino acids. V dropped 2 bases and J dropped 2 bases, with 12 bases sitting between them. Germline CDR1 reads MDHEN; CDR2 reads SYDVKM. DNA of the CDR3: TGTGCCAGCAGTTTAGAAGGGGGGGCGACTAATGAAAAACTGTTTTTT. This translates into CASSLEGGATNEKLFF.

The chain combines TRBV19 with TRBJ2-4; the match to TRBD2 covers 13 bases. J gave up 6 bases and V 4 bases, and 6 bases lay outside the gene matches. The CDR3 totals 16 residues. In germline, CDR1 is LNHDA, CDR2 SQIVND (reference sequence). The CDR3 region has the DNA TGTGCCAGTAGTACTCGGCGACTAGCGGGAGGAAACATTCAGTACTTC. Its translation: CASSTRRLAGGNIQYF.

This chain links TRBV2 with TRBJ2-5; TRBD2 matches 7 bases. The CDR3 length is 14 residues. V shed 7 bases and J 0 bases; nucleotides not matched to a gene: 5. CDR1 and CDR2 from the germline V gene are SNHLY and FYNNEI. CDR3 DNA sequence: TGTGCCAGCAAAAGCGGGAATTACCAAGAGACCCAGTACTTC. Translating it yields CASKSGNYQETQYF.

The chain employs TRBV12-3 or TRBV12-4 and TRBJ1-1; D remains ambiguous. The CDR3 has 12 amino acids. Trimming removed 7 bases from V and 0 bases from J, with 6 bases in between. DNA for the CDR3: TGTGCCAGCACGGGAATGAACACTGAAGCTTTCTTT. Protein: CASTGMNTEAFF.

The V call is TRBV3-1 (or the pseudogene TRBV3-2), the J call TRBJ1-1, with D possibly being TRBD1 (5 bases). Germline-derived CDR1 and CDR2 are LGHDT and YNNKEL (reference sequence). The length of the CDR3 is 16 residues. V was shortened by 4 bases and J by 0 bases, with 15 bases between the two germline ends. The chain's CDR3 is CASSPTPWGVNTEAFF. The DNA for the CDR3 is TGTGCCAGCAGCCCAACCCCCTGGGGCGTGAACACTGAAGCTTTCTTT.

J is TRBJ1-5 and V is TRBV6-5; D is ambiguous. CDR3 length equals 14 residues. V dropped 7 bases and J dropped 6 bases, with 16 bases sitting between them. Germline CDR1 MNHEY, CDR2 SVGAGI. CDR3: CASIRSQAGQPQHF. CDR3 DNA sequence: TGTGCCAGCATCCGTTCTCAGGCGGGTCAGCCCCAGCATTTT.

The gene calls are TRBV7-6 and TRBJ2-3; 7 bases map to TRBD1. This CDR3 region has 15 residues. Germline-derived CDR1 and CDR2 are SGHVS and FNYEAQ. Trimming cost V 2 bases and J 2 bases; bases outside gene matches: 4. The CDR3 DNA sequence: TGTGCCAGCAGCTTACGACAGGGTCCCACAGATACGCAGTATTTT. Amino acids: CASSLRQGPTDTQYF.

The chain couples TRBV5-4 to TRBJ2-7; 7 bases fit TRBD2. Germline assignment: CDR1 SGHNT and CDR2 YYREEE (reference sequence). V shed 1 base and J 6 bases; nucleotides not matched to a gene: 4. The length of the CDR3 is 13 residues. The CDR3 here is CASSLQGLSEQYF. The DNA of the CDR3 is TGTGCCAGCAGCTTGCAGGGACTAAGCGAGCAGTACTTC.